The 29 T cell receptor beta chains below were found in one sample sequenced in a study of blood T cell repertoires in COVID-19. Profiling relied on immunoSEQ multiplex PCR, and the TCRdb table lists in-frame clones only, not all of them. The sample records about 280,000 clones, roughly 88% being singletons. The sequenced material came from peripheral blood. These receptor sequences come from a man between 18 and 29 years old with active or convalescent COVID-19.

This chain joins TRBV20-1 and TRBJ1-2, with D possibly being TRBD1 (6 bases). Trimming left V 3 bases short and J 5 bases short, with 13 bases between. The CDR3 runs to 13 residues. Germline V gives CDR1 DFQATT, CDR2 SNEGSKA (reference sequence). CDR3 residues: CSASDPGAYGYTF. In nucleotides, the CDR3 is TGCAGTGCTAGTGATCCAGGGGCTTATGGCTACACCTTC.

V usage is TRBV14 and J usage is TRBJ2-7; no definite D call. Germline assignment: CDR1 SGHDN and CDR2 FVKESK. Trimming removed 3 bases from V and 2 bases from J, with 2 bases in between. This CDR3 spans 11 amino acids. CDR3 nucleotides: TGTGCCAGCAGCCACACCTACGAGCAGTACTTC. Translated, it gives CASSHTYEQYF. Based on the CDR3 plus reference TRBV14 and TRBJ2-7, the full variable domain is EAGVTQFPSHSVIEKGQTVTLRCDPISGHDNLYWYRRVMGKEIKFLLHFVKESKQDESGMPNNRFLAERTGGTYSTLKVQPAELEDSGVYFCASSHTYEQYFGPGTRLTVT.

V gene TRBV4-1 combines with J gene TRBJ1-1; D unclear. Trimming removed 3 bases from V and 1 base from J, with 6 bases in between. Germline values: CDR1 MGHRA, CDR2 YSYEKL. The CDR3 consists of 13 residues. CDR3 DNA sequence: TGCGCCAGCAGCCAGTACTCGAACACTGAAGCTTTCTTT. Translating gives CASSQYSNTEAFF.

V gene TRBV24-1 combines with J gene TRBJ2-3; the match to TRBD2 covers 15 bases. CDR3 length equals 15 residues. Germline CDR1 and CDR2: KGHDR and SFDVKD. V lost 5 bases to trimming and J lost 6 bases; unmatched junction nucleotides: 2. The CDR3 sequence is CATSGTSGGADTQYF. DNA for the CDR3: TGTGCCACCAGTGGGACTAGCGGGGGGGCCGATACGCAGTATTTT.

The chain links TRBV19 to TRBJ1-2, with D perhaps matching TRBD1 (6 bases). Germline V CDR1 and CDR2: LNHDA, SQIVND (reference sequence). This CDR3 has 12 residues. Trimming cost V 6 bases and J 6 bases, with 11 bases left between them. The CDR3 sequence is CASSLPGDGYTF. In nucleotides, the CDR3 is TGTGCCAGTAGCCTTCCAGGGGATGGCTACACCTTC.

This clone showed up just once. The genes are TRBV7-2 and TRBJ1-1; D possibly corresponds to TRBD1 (6 bases). The germline CDR1 and CDR2 sequences are SGHTA and FQGNSA. CDR3 size: 14 residues. V shed 5 bases and J shed 6 bases, with 16 bases lying between them. CDR3 sequence reads: CASSSHRVVPEAFF. CDR3 nucleotide sequence: TGTGCCAGCAGCAGTCACAGGGTTGTCCCTGAAGCTTTCTTT.

The chain joins TRBV29-1 to TRBJ2-1; weak D call: TRBD1 (5 bases). The CDR3 is made up of 13 amino acids. The germline V gene encodes CDR1 SQVTM and CDR2 ANQGSEA. Trimming pared 5 bases from V and 5 bases from J, leaving 13 bases between. CDR3 sequence reads: CSVQDKSDNEQFF. CDR3 bases: TGCAGCGTTCAGGACAAGAGCGACAATGAGCAGTTCTTC.

This chain links TRBV2 with TRBJ2-3, with 7 bases aligning to TRBD2. Germline V gives CDR1 SNHLY, CDR2 FYNNEI. The J segment lost 2 bases and the V segment lost 2 bases, leaving 7 bases of the junction unmatched. The CDR3 has 16 amino acids. This chain's CDR3 is CASSEKGGGFTDTQYF. The DNA for the CDR3 is TGTGCCAGCAGTGAAAAAGGCGGGGGATTCACAGATACGCAGTATTTT.

The count of this clone is one. The J gene is TRBJ2-3, the V gene TRBV9, with a weak D call TRBD2 (6 bases). This CDR3 has 15 amino acids. V lost 0 bases and J lost 2, with 10 bases in between. Germline values: CDR1 SGDLS, CDR2 YYNGEE. The CDR3 coding sequence is TGTGCCAGCAGCGTAGAGGCGGGAAACACAGATACGCAGTATTTT. Translated: CASSVEAGNTDTQYF.

The rearrangement uses TRBV5-6 and TRBJ1-1; D unclear. Per the germline V gene, CDR1 is SGHDT and CDR2 is YYEEEE. This CDR3 comprises 13 residues. Trimming took 0 bases from V and 0 from J, leaving 3 bases between them. Here the CDR3 DNA reads TGTGCCAGCAGCTTGGTAATGAACACTGAAGCTTTCTTT. As protein: CASSLVMNTEAFF.

V and J are TRBV25-1 and TRBJ2-2; a possible D gene is TRBD2 (5 bases). Germline V lookup: CDR1 MGHDK, CDR2 SYGVNS. Trimming took 2 bases from V and 3 from J, leaving 7 bases between them. CDR3 length: 14 residues. Written as DNA, the CDR3 is TGTGCCAGCAGTGAAGTAGCGCACACCGGGGAGCTGTTTTTT. Translation gives CASSEVAHTGELFF.

The V call is TRBV27, the J call TRBJ2-7, with D possibly TRBD2 on 6 matching bases. The CDR3 totals 15 residues. Trimming pared 6 bases from V and 6 bases from J, leaving 21 bases between. Per the germline V gene, CDR1 is MNHEY and CDR2 is SMNVEV (reference sequence). The CDR3: CASSPTSYGVGEQYF. CDR3 coding DNA: TGTGCCAGCAGCCCTACTAGCTACGGCGTTGGCGAGCAGTACTTC.

V usage is TRBV9 and J usage is TRBJ2-5, with 14 positions matching TRBD2. Looked up from germline, CDR1 is SGDLS and CDR2 is YYNGEE. This CDR3 region has 17 residues. Trimming cost V 3 bases and J 4 bases; bases outside gene matches: 8. The CDR3 sequence: CASSAALGLAGGETQYF. In DNA form, the CDR3 reads TGTGCCAGCAGCGCCGCTCTTGGACTAGCGGGGGGAGAGACCCAGTACTTC. The full variable domain, its missing parts supplied by reference TRBV9 and TRBJ2-5, is DSGVTQTPKHLITATGQRVTLRCSPRSGDLSVYWYQQSLDQGLQFLIQYYNGEERAKGNILERFSAQQFPDLHSELNLSSLELGDSALYFCASSAALGLAGGETQYFGPGTRLLVL.

This clone was counted only a few times. The chain carries TRBV4-3 and TRBJ1-4; 9 bases are shared with TRBD1. V was clipped by 3 bases and J by 7 bases; unmatched bases: 9. The germline CDR1 and CDR2 sequences are LGHNA and YSLEER. The CDR3 covers 16 residues. The CDR3 coding sequence is TGCGCCAGCAGCCACACGGGACAGGGTAGCGTTGAAAAACTGTTTTTT. It codes for CASSHTGQGSVEKLFF.

J is TRBJ1-1 and V is TRBV6-1; no reliable D call. Germline CDR1 reads MNHNS; CDR2 reads SASEGT. This CDR3 has 13 residues. The ends were cut back, 3 bases at V and 6 bases at J, with 11 bases in the middle. The CDR3 is CASSESVFSEAFF. Written as DNA, the CDR3 is TGTGCCAGCAGTGAGTCGGTGTTCTCTGAAGCTTTCTTT.

The chain combines TRBV21-1 with TRBJ1-6; TRBD1 reflects the table's D call only, with no check against the DNA. TRBV21-1 represents a pseudogene. This CDR3 comprises 15 residues. CDR3 nucleotides: TGTGCCAGCAGCACATCTGGACAGTGTAATTCACCCCTCCACTTT. Translated: CASSTSGQCNSPLHF.

The chain joins TRBV7-3 to TRBJ1-6; maybe TRBD1 (5 bases). CDR1 is SGHTA and CDR2 is FQGTGA in the germline V gene. The CDR3 contains 14 residues. Trimming cost V 5 bases and J 4 bases, with 9 bases left between them. The CDR3 is CASSAGPYNSPLHF. The CDR3 DNA sequence: TGTGCCAGCAGCGCGGGACCTTATAATTCACCCCTCCACTTT.

The CDR3 loop is CASSLTRQGGGYTF. The CDR3 DNA reads TGTGCCAGCAGCTTAACCCGACAGGGTGGTGGCTACACCTTC. The chain recombines TRBV11-2 with TRBJ1-2, with 7 bases lining up with TRBD1. V was clipped by 2 bases and J by 7 bases; unmatched bases: 7. The V gene's germline CDR1 is SGHAT and CDR2 FQNNGV. This CDR3 is 14 amino acids long.

Here the CDR3 DNA reads TGTGCCAGCAGCTTGGGTCAGATGAACACTGAAGCTTTCTTT. The encoded protein is CASSLGQMNTEAFF. The chain joins TRBV5-6 to TRBJ1-1; the D is unclear. Germline lookup yields CDR1 SGHDT and CDR2 YYEEEE. V lost 0 bases and J 0 bases, leaving 6 bases between the germline ends. The CDR3 length is 14 residues.

J is TRBJ1-1 and V is TRBV7-2; D gene unclear. V lost 5 bases to trimming and J lost 8 bases, with 18 bases between them. The germline V gene has CDR1 SGHTA and CDR2 FQGNSA. The CDR3 is 14 residues long. As DNA, the CDR3 is TGTGCCAGCAGCCCCCGCCAGGACTCCGCAGAAGCTTTCTTT. Protein sequence: CASSPRQDSAEAFF. Full variable domain (rest looked up from reference TRBV7-2 and TRBJ1-1): GAGVSQSPSNKVTEKGKDVELRCDPISGHTALYWYRQSLGQGLEFLIYFQGNSAPDKSGLPSDRFSAERTGGSVSTLTIQRTQQEDSAVYLCASSPRQDSAEAFFGQGTRLTVV.

This rearrangement joins TRBV10-2 to TRBJ2-7; 12 nucleotides match TRBD1. Looked up from germline, CDR1 is WSHSY and CDR2 is SAAADI. This CDR3 region has 15 residues. Unmatched junction bases numbered 9, after V lost 6 bases and J lost 6 bases. CDR3 sequence: CASSWSGTGGREQYF. The CDR3 DNA sequence: TGCGCCAGCAGCTGGTCCGGGACAGGGGGCCGCGAGCAGTACTTC.

This rearrangement joins TRBV7-9 to TRBJ1-4; TRBD1 aligns across 9 bases. This CDR3 is 14 amino acids long. The germline CDR1 and CDR2 sequences are SEHNR and FQNEAQ (reference sequence). CDR3 nucleotide sequence: TGTGCTGGGGGACAGGGCGGAACTAATGAAAAACTGTTTTTT. Amino acid sequence: CAGGQGGTNEKLFF.

This clone showed up just once. The rearrangement uses TRBV9 and TRBJ2-7; unclear D gene. Trimming stripped 1 base from V and 6 bases from J, with 20 bases between. Germline assignment: CDR1 SGDLS and CDR2 YYNGEE. CDR3 length: 16 residues. CDR3 region: CASSVTSGPKIGEQYF. Written as DNA, the CDR3 is TGTGCCAGCAGCGTAACCTCAGGCCCGAAGATCGGCGAGCAGTACTTC.

The rearrangement uses TRBV2 and TRBJ1-4; 7 nucleotides align to TRBD1. The CDR3 is made up of 12 amino acids. Germline lookup yields CDR1 SNHLY and CDR2 FYNNEI. Germline trimming cut 10 bases from V and 10 bases from J; bases unmatched to any gene: 9. The CDR3 DNA sequence: TGTGCCACCCTCCAGCAGGGGGGAAAACTGTTTTTT. It specifies CATLQQGGKLFF.

The chain employs TRBV4-1 and TRBJ2-7; no clear D. CDR1 and CDR2 (germline): MGHRA, YSYEKL. V was trimmed by 1 base and J by 2 bases, leaving 12 bases between them. CDR3 length: 15 amino acids. CDR3 protein: CASSQVPGNAYEQYF. CDR3 sequence (DNA): TGCGCCAGCAGCCAAGTCCCAGGAAATGCCTACGAGCAGTACTTC.

The V and J genes are TRBV5-1 and TRBJ1-2; 7 nucleotides line up with TRBD1. This CDR3 comprises 14 residues. Trimming at V came to 0 bases and at J to 4 bases, leaving 3 bases not matched to a gene. Germline V gene lookup returns CDR1 SGHRS and CDR2 YFSETQ. In nucleotides, the CDR3 is TGCGCCAGCAGCTTGGTTCCAGGGGGCTATGGCTACACCTTC. Translating it yields CASSLVPGGYGYTF.

The J gene is TRBJ1-2, the V gene TRBV5-4, with D possibly being TRBD1 (6 bases). This CDR3 contains 15 residues. Trimming shortened V by 0 bases and J by 4 bases, and 13 bases separated the two germline ends. Germline V gene lookup returns CDR1 SGHNT and CDR2 YYREEE (reference sequence). The CDR3 DNA sequence: TGTGCCAGCAGCTTGGGGGGGCGGGAGGCCTATGGCTACACCTTC. This codes for CASSLGGREAYGYTF.

The chain combines TRBV6-6 with TRBJ2-2; TRBD1 aligns across 9 bases. In germline, CDR1 is MNHNY, CDR2 SVGAGI (reference sequence). The CDR3 contains 15 residues. Trimming removed 4 bases from V and 4 bases from J; junction bases left unmatched: 4. CDR3 amino acids: CASSSGQGFTGELFF. The DNA of the CDR3 is TGTGCCAGCAGTTCGGGACAGGGATTCACCGGGGAGCTGTTTTTT.

This rearrangement joins TRBV9 to TRBJ1-5; 10 bases are a match to TRBD1. The V and J ends lost 3 bases and 6 bases, in that order; junction bases with no gene match: 9. Germline V lookup: CDR1 SGDLS, CDR2 YYNGEE. CDR3 length equals 16 residues. The CDR3 loop reads CASSGQGALIGQPQHF. CDR3 nucleotide sequence: TGTGCCAGCAGCGGACAGGGGGCGCTGATTGGTCAGCCCCAGCATTTT.